Listed below are T cell receptor beta chains from one sample, sequenced in a study of response to subunit inactivated influenza vaccine. TCRdb fed the RT-PCR reads into MiXCR, producing one record per CDR3 protein. This sample has approximately 530,000 distinct CDR3 sequences; approximately 7.6% occur once, and the top ten carry 10% to 15%. Sequencing used PBMCs from blood, obtained around 25 months after vaccination. The receptors stem from a man aged 45 to 75 who received an inactivated influenza vaccine. Both conserved end residues are part of each CDR3. Fields, in order: clone size, J gene, D gene, V gene, CDR3 DNA, CDR3 protein. D genes are given only for firm matches. Size is omitted from some rows. Given values are once, few, many or a class for expanded clones.

clone size: few; J gene: TRBJ1-4; D gene: NA; V gene: TRBV5-6; CDR3 DNA: TGTGCCAGCAGCTCCCGGGGGGGCCGGTTTAATGAAAAACTGTTTTTT; CDR3 protein: CASSSRGGRFNEKLFF
clone size: many; J gene: TRBJ2-2; D gene: NA; V gene: TRBV3-1; CDR3 DNA: TGTGCCAGCAGCCAGTTCATGGGGGGCGGCGGGGAGCTGTTTTTT; CDR3 protein: CASSQFMGGGGELFF
clone size: few; J gene: TRBJ2-4; D gene: TRBD2; V gene: TRBV9; CDR3 DNA: TGTGCCAGCAGCACCGGGGGGTCCGGGTGGGGAAACATTCAGTACTTC; CDR3 protein: CASSTGGSGWGNIQYF
clone size: few; J gene: TRBJ2-4; D gene: NA; V gene: TRBV20-1; CDR3 DNA: TGCAGTGCTAGAGAGGAGAAGGGGGTCCTAGCCAAAAACATTCAGTACTTC; CDR3 protein: CSAREEKGVLAKNIQYF
clone size: NA; J gene: TRBJ2-3; D gene: NA; V gene: TRBV10-3; CDR3 DNA: TGTGCCATCGGGGGAGGGGGCCTCACAGATACGCAGTATTTT; CDR3 protein: CAIGGGGLTDTQYF
clone size: few; J gene: TRBJ2-7; D gene: TRBD2; V gene: TRBV5-1; CDR3 DNA: TGCGCCAGCAGCTTGGGGGACCTAGCGGGATTCTACGAGCAGTACTTC; CDR3 protein: CASSLGDLAGFYEQYF
clone size: few; J gene: TRBJ2-4; D gene: TRBD2; V gene: TRBV3-1; CDR3 DNA: TGTGCCAGCAGCCCTTCAGGCCCGGTAGCGGGGGGGTCTGGAATTCAGTACTTC; CDR3 protein: CASSPSGPVAGGSGIQYF
clone size: NA; J gene: TRBJ2-3; D gene: NA; V gene: TRBV10-3; CDR3 DNA: TGTGCCATCAGTGATGAGGGGAAAAGCACAGATACGCAGTATTTT; CDR3 protein: CAISDEGKSTDTQYF
clone size: NA; J gene: TRBJ2-7; D gene: NA; V gene: TRBV20-1; CDR3 DNA: TGCAGTGCTCTATACGGGGGACACTCCTACGAGCAGTACTTC; CDR3 protein: CSALYGGHSYEQYF
clone size: NA; J gene: TRBJ2-7; D gene: TRBD1; V gene: TRBV11-2; CDR3 DNA: TGTGCCAGCAGCGTGACAGGGTCGAGATACGAGCAGTACTTC; CDR3 protein: CASSVTGSRYEQYF
clone size: many; J gene: TRBJ2-7; D gene: NA; V gene: TRBV28; CDR3 DNA: TGTGCCAGCAGTTTGAGAGAAGGGGCCAAACTCGAGCAGTACTTC; CDR3 protein: CASSLREGAKLEQYF
clone size: NA; J gene: TRBJ1-3; D gene: TRBD1; V gene: TRBV7-9; CDR3 DNA: TGTGCCAGCAGGGGACAGGGGCGAGCTGGAAACACCATATATTTT; CDR3 protein: CASRGQGRAGNTIYF
clone size: many; J gene: TRBJ2-1; D gene: NA; V gene: TRBV12-3/TRBV12-4; CDR3 DNA: TGTGCCAGCAGTTTGGACGGGACAAGACTTAACAATGAGCAGTTCTTC; CDR3 protein: CASSLDGTRLNNEQFF
clone size: NA; J gene: TRBJ2-7; D gene: NA; V gene: TRBV7-8; CDR3 DNA: TGTGCCAGCAGCGTCCGGGACGGAGCCTACGAGCAGTACTTC; CDR3 protein: CASSVRDGAYEQYF
clone size: few; J gene: TRBJ2-7; D gene: NA; V gene: TRBV28; CDR3 DNA: TGTGCCAGCAGTTTATGGGACTTCTACGAGCAGTACTTC; CDR3 protein: CASSLWDFYEQYF
clone size: NA; J gene: TRBJ1-2; D gene: NA; V gene: TRBV7-2; CDR3 DNA: TGTGCCAGCAGCACCGAGGTGGGTGGCTACACCTTC; CDR3 protein: CASSTEVGGYTF
clone size: many; J gene: TRBJ1-1; D gene: NA; V gene: TRBV29-1; CDR3 DNA: TGCAGCGTTATGGGGGCCGGCGAAGCTTTCTTT; CDR3 protein: CSVMGAGEAFF
clone size: NA; J gene: TRBJ2-5; D gene: TRBD2; V gene: TRBV10-3; CDR3 DNA: TGTGCCATCAGCGCGAGCGGGGGTACTGAGACCCAGTACTTC; CDR3 protein: CAISASGGTETQYF
clone size: few; J gene: TRBJ2-7; D gene: NA; V gene: TRBV5-5; CDR3 DNA: TGTGCCAGCAGCCGCACGTTGGGGGTTGATTACGAGCAGTACTTC; CDR3 protein: CASSRTLGVDYEQYF
clone size: NA; J gene: TRBJ2-7; D gene: TRBD1; V gene: TRBV7-2; CDR3 DNA: TGTGCCAGCAGAGGACCGGGACAGGGGGCCTACGAGCAGTACTTC; CDR3 protein: CASRGPGQGAYEQYF
clone size: NA; J gene: TRBJ1-2; D gene: NA; V gene: TRBV28; CDR3 DNA: TGTGCCAGCAGTTTGGAGTCAGGTCGTGGCTACACCTTC; CDR3 protein: CASSLESGRGYTF
clone size: NA; J gene: TRBJ1-1; D gene: TRBD1; V gene: TRBV29-1; CDR3 DNA: TGCAGCGTAAGACAGGGAAGGGCTGAAGCTTTCTTT; CDR3 protein: CSVRQGRAEAFF
clone size: few; J gene: TRBJ2-1; D gene: NA; V gene: TRBV16; CDR3 DNA: TGTGCCAGCAGCCCTGCAGGGAATCAGCACAATGAGCAGTTCTTC; CDR3 protein: CASSPAGNQHNEQFF
clone size: many; J gene: TRBJ2-7; D gene: NA; V gene: TRBV10-3; CDR3 DNA: TGTGCCATCAGTGAGACAGGGACCCCCTACGAGCAGTACTTC; CDR3 protein: CAISETGTPYEQYF
clone size: many; J gene: TRBJ2-7; D gene: NA; V gene: TRBV27; CDR3 DNA: TGTGCCACCCACGGGATTAGCTCCTACGAGCAGTACTTC; CDR3 protein: CATHGISSYEQYF
clone size: many; J gene: TRBJ2-3; D gene: TRBD2; V gene: TRBV5-6; CDR3 DNA: TGTGCCAGCATCATCCTGGGCGGGAGGGCCGCAGATACGCAGTATTTT; CDR3 protein: CASIILGGRAADTQYF
clone size: NA; J gene: TRBJ2-7; D gene: TRBD1; V gene: TRBV6-1; CDR3 DNA: TGTGCCAGCAGTGCTCCTAGGGACAGGCTCCCCTACGAGCAGTACTTC; CDR3 protein: CASSAPRDRLPYEQYF
clone size: NA; J gene: TRBJ1-2; D gene: NA; V gene: TRBV6-5; CDR3 DNA: TGTGCCAGCAGTTATTCCCGGGACTATGGCTACTCCTTC; CDR3 protein: CASSYSRDYGYSF
clone size: NA; J gene: TRBJ2-7; D gene: NA; V gene: TRBV5-1; CDR3 DNA: TGCGCCAGCAGCTTAACTCCAAACGGCCACGAGCAGTACTTC; CDR3 protein: CASSLTPNGHEQYF
clone size: many; J gene: TRBJ2-7; D gene: TRBD2; V gene: TRBV29-1; CDR3 DNA: TGCAGCGTTGAAGATCACCAGACTAGCGGGAGCTCCTACGAGCAGTACTTC; CDR3 protein: CSVEDHQTSGSSYEQYF
clone size: many; J gene: TRBJ1-3; D gene: NA; V gene: TRBV4-3; CDR3 DNA: TGCGCCAGCAGCCAGATGGACAGCATCTCTGGAAACACCATATATTTT; CDR3 protein: CASSQMDSISGNTIYF
clone size: NA; J gene: TRBJ2-1; D gene: TRBD2; V gene: TRBV7-2; CDR3 DNA: TGTGCCAGCAGCTTAGCGGCTAGCGGGGGGGCCGAGCAGTTCTTC; CDR3 protein: CASSLAASGGAEQFF
clone size: NA; J gene: TRBJ1-1; D gene: NA; V gene: TRBV6-1; CDR3 DNA: TGTGCCAGCAGTCCTAGACCGGTTAAACAAGGCACTGAAGCTTTCTTT; CDR3 protein: CASSPRPVKQGTEAFF
clone size: few; J gene: TRBJ2-7; D gene: NA; V gene: TRBV28; CDR3 DNA: TGTGCCAGCAGTTTAGGGGAGTGGTACGAGCAGTACTTC; CDR3 protein: CASSLGEWYEQYF
clone size: few; J gene: TRBJ2-1; D gene: TRBD2; V gene: TRBV29-1; CDR3 DNA: TGCAGCGCTCAGACTAGCGGGAGAAACAATGAGCAGTTCTTC; CDR3 protein: CSAQTSGRNNEQFF
clone size: many; J gene: TRBJ1-1; D gene: TRBD1; V gene: TRBV12-3/TRBV12-4; CDR3 DNA: TGTGCCAGCAGTTCGTGGGACAGGGGCGGCACTGAAGCTTTCTTT; CDR3 protein: CASSSWDRGGTEAFF
clone size: many; J gene: TRBJ2-2; D gene: TRBD1; V gene: TRBV10-3; CDR3 DNA: TGTGCCATCAGCAAGGGGAGACAGGGGGGAACCGGGGAGCTGTTTTTT; CDR3 protein: CAISKGRQGGTGELFF
clone size: many; J gene: TRBJ2-1; D gene: NA; V gene: TRBV5-6; CDR3 DNA: TGTGCCAGCAGCTTGGGGGGCCGCTCCTACAATGAGCAGTTCTTC; CDR3 protein: CASSLGGRSYNEQFF
clone size: NA; J gene: TRBJ2-5; D gene: TRBD1; V gene: TRBV6-2/TRBV6-3; CDR3 DNA: TGTGCCAGCAAGAACGGACAGGGGGAAAGGGAGACCCAGTACTTC; CDR3 protein: CASKNGQGERETQYF
clone size: few; J gene: TRBJ1-2; D gene: NA; V gene: TRBV6-5; CDR3 DNA: TGTGCCAGCAGTTACTCAGACAGCAACTATGGCTACACCTTC; CDR3 protein: CASSYSDSNYGYTF
clone size: NA; J gene: TRBJ1-2; D gene: NA; V gene: TRBV20-1; CDR3 DNA: TGCAGTGCTAGTGGTCGATACACCTTC; CDR3 protein: CSASGRYTF
clone size: few; J gene: TRBJ2-1; D gene: TRBD2; V gene: TRBV20-1; CDR3 DNA: TGCAGTGCTATTAGCGGGGTCTACAATGAGCAGTTCTTC; CDR3 protein: CSAISGVYNEQFF